Each of the 11 T cell receptor beta chains below was sequenced from the same sample in a study of technical replicates of blood from several donors. The assay was immunoSEQ multiplex PCR, and TCRdb's table has in-frame clones only and misses some. The sample shows tens of thousands of clones, over 85% of them seen only once. Source material: PBMCs. The receptors come from a human donor in good health. Some clones in this sample may be carry-over from other donors' samples.

The chain recombines TRBV7-9 with TRBJ1-1, with TRBD1 matching 7 bases. Germline V gives CDR1 SEHNR, CDR2 FQNEAQ (reference sequence). This CDR3 is built from 13 residues. V shed 5 bases, J shed 5 bases, and the junction held 5 bases outside the gene matches. CDR3 protein: CASSRQGMTEAFF. In DNA, the CDR3 is TGTGCCAGCAGCCGACAGGGTATGACTGAAGCTTTCTTT.

About this clone: The sample has other DNA sequences that encode this CDR3 too. The chain is built from TRBV9 and TRBJ2-1; D possibly corresponds to TRBD2 (5 bases). This CDR3 contains 13 residues. The V end was cut by 2 bases, the J end by 3 bases, with 6 bases between. Per germline, CDR1 SGDLS and CDR2 YYNGEE. CDR3 coding DNA: TGTGCCAGCAGCGTCACTAGCTACAATGAGCAGTTCTTC. It codes for CASSVTSYNEQFF.

This clone was seen a single time. The rearrangement links TRBV18 to TRBJ1-1; no clear D. The V end lost 2 bases, the J end lost 7 bases, and 11 bases lay between the germline ends. This CDR3 comprises 13 residues. Germline CDR1 KGHSH, CDR2 LQKENI. The CDR3: CASSPYESIEAFF. DNA for the CDR3: TGTGCCAGCTCACCATACGAGTCCATTGAAGCTTTCTTT.

The V call is TRBV4-3, the J call TRBJ2-5; 8 bases are shared with TRBD1. The V gene end was trimmed by 3 bases and the J gene end by 5 bases; junction bases not matched to a gene: 8. Germline assignment: CDR1 LGHNA and CDR2 YSLEER. This CDR3 region has 15 residues. CDR3 residues: CASSHDRGLGETQYF. The CDR3 bases are TGCGCCAGCAGCCACGACAGGGGATTAGGGGAGACCCAGTACTTC.

The chain joins TRBV19 to TRBJ2-2, with D perhaps TRBD2 (6 bases). Per germline, CDR1 LNHDA and CDR2 SQIVND (reference sequence). This CDR3 is 15 amino acids long. V was pared by 5 bases and J by 6 bases, with 16 bases between. The CDR3 region is CASSWASEISGELFF. CDR3 bases: TGTGCCAGTAGTTGGGCTAGCGAGATCTCCGGGGAGCTGTTTTTT.

The CDR3 coding sequence is TGTGCCAGCTCACCGTCGACAGGCCAGGGAGAGACCCAGTACTTC. It codes for CASSPSTGQGETQYF. V and J are TRBV18 and TRBJ2-5; tentatively, D is TRBD1 (6 bases). This CDR3 spans 15 amino acids. V was shortened by 3 bases and J by 4 bases, with 15 bases between the two germline ends. The germline V gene has CDR1 KGHSH and CDR2 LQKENI.

The rearrangement uses TRBV5-4 and TRBJ2-5; 8 bases align to TRBD2. This CDR3 is built from 16 residues. The V gene's germline CDR1 is SGHNT and CDR2 YYREEE (reference sequence). V trimming: 4 bases; J trimming: 2 bases; junction bases outside the gene matches: 10. Here the CDR3 DNA reads TGTGCCAGCAGCCCGAAGACTAGCGCACTACAAGAGACCCAGTACTTC. Amino acids: CASSPKTSALQETQYF.

The CDR3 here is CASSLPMAEQYF. CDR3 nucleotides: TGTGCCAGCAGCCTCCCAATGGCCGAGCAGTACTTC. The chain is built from TRBV7-4 and TRBJ2-7; the D is unclear. From germline, CDR1 is SGHVT and CDR2 SQSDAQ. The CDR3 is made up of 12 amino acids. Trimming removed 5 bases from V and 6 bases from J, with 11 bases in between.

V usage is TRBV6-6 and J usage is TRBJ2-2; D ambiguous. With 10 bases removed from V and 4 bases from J, the gap between germline ends came to 10 bases. The CDR3 has 12 residues. Germline V lookup: CDR1 MNHNY, CDR2 SVGAGI (reference sequence). The CDR3 DNA sequence: TGTGCCATTTCACTCGTCACCGGGGAGCTGTTTTTT. Its translation is CAISLVTGELFF.

The J gene is TRBJ2-6, the V gene TRBV29-1, with 9 positions matching TRBD1. Germline CDR1 SQVTM, CDR2 ANQGSEA. The CDR3 totals 17 residues. Germline trimming cut 4 bases from V and 0 bases from J; bases unmatched to any gene: 7. CDR3: CSVADRGLVSGANVLTF. CDR3 bases: TGCAGCGTTGCGGACAGGGGATTGGTCTCTGGGGCCAACGTCCTGACTTTC. Full variable domain (outside the CDR3, taken from reference TRBV29-1 and TRBJ2-6): SAVISQKPSRDICQRGTSLTIQCQVDSQVTMMFWYRQQPGQSLTLIATANQGSEATYESGFVIDKFPISRPNLTFSTLTVSNMSPEDSSIYLCSVADRGLVSGANVLTFGAGSRLTVL.

The chain has TRBV4-2 and TRBJ1-3; 10 positions match TRBD1. The CDR3 has 19 residues. V lost 1 base to trimming and J lost 0 bases; unmatched junction nucleotides: 9. CDR1 LGHNA and CDR2 YNFKEQ come from the germline V gene. The CDR3: CASSQGPAGTGDSGNTIYF. The CDR3 nucleotides are TGTGCCAGCAGCCAAGGCCCGGCCGGGACAGGGGACTCTGGAAACACCATATATTTT.